The 7 T cell receptor beta chains below were found in one sample sequenced in a study of T-cell reconstitution after alpha-beta-depleted transplantation in children. Unique molecular identifiers were incorporated when the TCRbeta library was constructed. A single record per CDR3 protein comes from TCRdb applying MiXCR to the PCR reads. In the table there are approximately 110,000 distinct CDR3 sequences, roughly 23% of which are singletons. The material was PBMCs, mostly from graft donor cells, obtained 180 days after TCRalphabeta/CD19-depleted stem cell transplant. These receptors were obtained from a male patient under 10 years old who had a stem cell transplant for chronic granulomatous disease, so the T cells may come from the graft donor.

In its sample, this clonotype was seen many times. The genes are TRBV20-1 and TRBJ2-1; D uncertain. CDR3 size: 14 residues. Between the trimmed V and J ends, which lost 3 bases and 2 bases, there was a span of 11 bases. Germline CDR1 reads DFQATT; CDR2 reads SNEGSKA (reference sequence). As DNA, the CDR3 is TGCAGTGCTAGTGGTAACTCACCCTACAATGAGCAGTTCTTC. Its protein product is CSASGNSPYNEQFF.

The chain carries TRBV4-3 and TRBJ2-1; 7 nucleotides align to TRBD1. The CDR3 runs to 16 residues. V lost 3 bases, J lost 5 bases, and 10 bases stayed unmatched. Per the germline V gene, CDR1 is LGHNA and CDR2 is YSLEER. CDR3 loop: CASSQTDRESDNEQFF. The CDR3 DNA reads TGCGCCAGCAGCCAGACTGACAGGGAGTCCGACAATGAGCAGTTCTTC.

The table lists this clonotype with many counts. The chain uses TRBV12-3 or TRBV12-4 and TRBJ2-1; 10 bases align to TRBD2. The length of the CDR3 is 20 residues. V was clipped by 5 bases and J by 3 bases; unmatched bases: 19. Here the CDR3 reads CASSISATSGPSGIYNEQFF. DNA for the CDR3: TGTGCCAGCAGTATCTCCGCGACTAGCGGGCCCTCCGGGATCTACAATGAGCAGTTCTTC.

The J gene is TRBJ2-7, the V gene TRBV7-6, with TRBD1 as a possible D gene (6 bases). V dropped 4 bases and J dropped 5 bases, with 12 bases sitting between them. CDR1 is SGHVS and CDR2 is FNYEAQ in the germline V gene. The CDR3 has 13 residues. CDR3 bases: TGTGCCAGCAGCTCTAAACAGGGTAACGAGCAGTACTTC. This codes for CASSSKQGNEQYF.

This clonotype was seen ten or more times. This chain links TRBV29-1 with TRBJ1-1; possibly TRBD1 for D (6 bases). Germline V lookup: CDR1 SQVTM, CDR2 ANQGSEA. The V end was cut by 4 bases, the J end by 3 bases, with 12 bases between. The CDR3 length is 13 residues. CDR3 amino acids: CSVVRGAYTEAFF. Written as DNA, the CDR3 is TGCAGCGTTGTTCGGGGGGCGTACACTGAAGCTTTCTTT.

This clonotype occurred many times. The genes are TRBV12-3 or TRBV12-4 and TRBJ2-1; 9 bases align to TRBD2. The CDR3 extends over 14 amino acids. The junction had 6 bases not matched to a gene; V was cut back by 8 bases and J by 4 bases. CDR3 sequence (DNA): TGTGCCAGCCTTCCGGGACTAGCTTACAATGAGCAGTTCTTC. It yields the protein CASLPGLAYNEQFF.

This clonotype showed up many times. J is TRBJ2-7 and V is TRBV2, with D perhaps given as TRBD1 or TRBD2 (5 bases each). Deletions cut 3 bases from V and 3 bases from J, with 15 bases between. Per germline, CDR1 SNHLY and CDR2 FYNNEI. The CDR3 runs 15 residues. In DNA, the CDR3 is TGTGCCAGCAGTGATCCGGGACCCCCTCGCTACGAGCAGTACTTC. This encodes CASSDPGPPRYEQYF.